The 23 T cell receptor beta chains below all came from one sample that was sequenced in a study of T cells in Graves' hyperthyroidism and ophthalmopathy. There were TCR beta CDR3 regions amplified from RNA transcripts. RT-PCR in the first round (using the HTBI primer set) targeted the TCR CDR3. MiXCR, run by TCRdb on the multiplex PCR reads, gives a single entry per CDR3 protein. Here the sample spans over 650,000 distinct CDR3 sequences, about 45% being singletons. Material for sequencing was peripheral blood or thyroid tissue (not recorded which). The receptors were gathered from an adult man with Graves' disease, either hyperthyroidism or ophthalmopathy (not recorded which).

Only a few counts were recorded for this clonotype. A read error may be the cause here, since a much bigger clone is one base away. This chain joins TRBV20-1 and TRBJ1-2, with D possibly being TRBD1 (6 bases). From germline, CDR1 is DFQATT and CDR2 SNEGSKA (reference sequence). This CDR3 contains 14 residues. V gave up 2 bases and J gave up 8 bases, with 18 bases separating them. CDR3 loop: CSARNRGRESGYTF. CDR3 coding DNA: TGCAGTGCTAGAAACCGGGGGCGAGAATCCGGCTACACCTTC.

Concerning this clonotype: A read error is possible here, since a much larger clone lies one base away. This rearrangement joins TRBV7-2 to TRBJ2-7; D call uncertain. This CDR3 comprises 14 residues. Trimming left V 1 base short and J 0 bases short, with 7 bases between. Germline lookup yields CDR1 SGHTA and CDR2 FQGNSA. CDR3 sequence: CASSLDGFSYEQYV. In DNA form, the CDR3 reads TGTGCCAGCAGCTTAGACGGCTTCTCCTACGAGCAGTACGTC.

V and J are TRBV29-1 and TRBJ2-6; tentatively, D is TRBD2 (5 bases). Germline CDR1 SQVTM, CDR2 ANQGSEA. Trimming cost V 1 base and J 3 bases, with 7 bases left between them. The CDR3 consists of 14 residues. The CDR3 sequence: CSVEGGFGANVLTF. The CDR3, as DNA: TGCAGCGTTGAAGGCGGGTTTGGGGCCAACGTCCTGACTTTC.

The CDR3 loop reads CASSQEVTGGFGYTF. The CDR3 DNA is TGTGCCAGCAGCCAAGAAGTGACAGGGGGCTTTGGCTACACCTTC. The chain has TRBV14 and TRBJ1-2, with 10 nucleotides matching TRBD1. Germline CDR1 and CDR2: SGHDN and FVKESK. The CDR3 is 15 amino acids. The V and J ends lost 0 bases and 7 bases, in that order; junction bases with no gene match: 5.

This rearrangement joins TRBV20-1 to TRBJ1-3; the D is unclear. The CDR3 has 15 amino acids. V was shortened by 0 bases and J by 1 base, with 10 bases between the two germline ends. Germline V gives CDR1 DFQATT, CDR2 SNEGSKA (reference sequence). CDR3 sequence: CSARDEVASGNTIYF. The DNA for the CDR3 is TGCAGTGCTAGAGATGAGGTTGCATCTGGAAACACCATATATTTT.

Notes on this clonotype: The junction departs from the called germline gene at one end, perhaps through a read error. The V gene is TRBV10-3, the J gene TRBJ1-1; TRBD1 aligns across 7 bases. This CDR3 spans 16 amino acids. Germline CDR1 and CDR2: ENHRY and SYGVKD. CDR3 protein: CASSQTTGLMNTEAFF. The CDR3 region has the DNA TGTGCCAGCAGTCAGACGACAGGGCTGATGAACACTGAAGCTTTCTTT.

This clonotype came up many times. The gene calls are TRBV6-5 and TRBJ1-6; tentatively, D is TRBD1 (6 bases). Trimming left V 6 bases short and J 9 bases short, with 12 bases between. The CDR3 has 13 residues. Germline V CDR1 and CDR2: MNHEY, SVGAGI. The CDR3 nucleotides are TGTGCCAGCAGCGCGGACAGAATTTCACCCCTCCACTTT. Its protein is CASSADRISPLHF.

This clonotype was seen once. This chain joins TRBV29-1 and TRBJ1-2, with TRBD1 matching over 7 bases. The germline V gene has CDR1 SQVTM and CDR2 ANQGSEA. This CDR3 is 12 amino acids long. The trim removed 7 bases at V and 5 bases at J, leaving 7 bases unmatched. This CDR3 is CSASQGGYGYTF. DNA for the CDR3: TGCAGCGCGTCGCAGGGGGGTTATGGCTACACCTTC.

This clonotype was detected ten times or more. The chain recombines TRBV15 with TRBJ1-5; 7 nucleotides match TRBD1. Per the germline V gene, CDR1 is LNHNV and CDR2 is YYDKDF (reference sequence). The trim removed 0 bases at V and 4 bases at J, leaving 9 bases unmatched. This CDR3 spans 17 amino acids. CDR3 sequence (DNA): TGTGCCACCAGCAGAGATCAAGCACAGGGGCTAAATCAGCCCCAGCATTTT. This codes for CATSRDQAQGLNQPQHF.

This clonotype was seen at least ten times. The junction does not match germline at one end; this may be a read error. The rearrangement links TRBV5-4 to TRBJ2-5; no definite D call. Germline-derived CDR1 and CDR2 are SGHNT and YYREEE (reference sequence). The CDR3 runs to 13 residues. The CDR3 DNA reads as TGTGCCAGCAGTTTGGACGTTCGGGAGACCCAGTACTTC. This encodes CASSLDVRETQYF. Full variable domain (outside the CDR3, taken from reference TRBV5-4 and TRBJ2-5): ETGVTQSPTHLIKTRGQQVTLRCSSQSGHNTVSWYQQALGQGPQFIFQYYREEENGRGNFPPRFSGLQFPNYSSELNVNALELDDSALYLCASSLDVRETQYFGPGTRLLVL.

The table lists this clonotype with a few counts. The CDR3 nucleotides read TGTGCCAGCAGCTTGGTCAGGCCCGGGGAGACCCAGTACTTC. As protein: CASSLVRPGETQYF. This chain links TRBV7-9 with TRBJ2-5; D unclear. The germline V gene encodes CDR1 SEHNR and CDR2 FQNEAQ (reference sequence). The CDR3 spans 14 residues. Trimming cost V 3 bases and J 5 bases, with 13 bases left between them. The full variable domain, rest sourced from reference TRBV7-9 and TRBJ2-5, is DTGVSQNPRHKITKRGQNVTFRCDPISEHNRLYWYRQTLGQGPEFLTYFQNEAQLEKSRLLSDRFSAERPKGSFSTLEIQRTEQGDSAMYLCASSLVRPGETQYFGPGTRLLVL.

The genes are TRBV10-3 and TRBJ1-1; maybe TRBD1 (6 bases). V was clipped by 3 bases and J by 1 base, with 12 bases between them. This CDR3 comprises 15 residues. Germline V gives CDR1 ENHRY, CDR2 SYGVKD. CDR3 coding DNA: TGTGCCATCAGTGACCGGACAGCCGGGAACACTGAAGCTTTCTTT. It specifies CAISDRTAGNTEAFF.

A few counts support this clonotype. V is TRBV7-8 and J is TRBJ1-2; D possibly corresponds to TRBD1 (5 bases). V was trimmed by 5 bases and J by 1 base, leaving 14 bases between them. The CDR3 runs 15 residues. The V gene's germline CDR1 is SGHVS and CDR2 FQNEAQ. The CDR3 loop is CASSPRGGGNYGYTF. The CDR3 nucleotides are TGTGCCAGCAGCCCCCGAGGTGGGGGTAACTATGGCTACACCTTC.

The table lists this clonotype with many counts. The chain employs TRBV2 and TRBJ1-3; unclear D gene. The germline CDR1 and CDR2 sequences are SNHLY and FYNNEI. The CDR3 length is 15 residues. The V end lost 8 bases, the J end lost 2 bases, and 16 bases lay between the germline ends. CDR3 nucleotides: TGTGCCAGCGGATCGGATTGGGTGGCTGGAAACACCATATATTTT. Amino acids: CASGSDWVAGNTIYF.

This clonotype was found many times. Here the CDR3 reads CASSEYGMRTGNTEAFF. DNA of the CDR3: TGTGCCAGCAGTGAATATGGCATGAGGACCGGGAACACTGAAGCTTTCTTT. The chain recombines TRBV25-1 with TRBJ1-1; D is unclear. In germline, CDR1 is MGHDK, CDR2 SYGVNS. The CDR3 has 17 amino acids. The V gene lost 0 bases and the J gene lost 1 base, with 15 bases spanning the gap.

CDR3 sequence: CASSPTSEAFF. CDR3 coding DNA: TGTGCCAGCAGCCCTACGTCGGAAGCTTTCTTT. The V and J genes are TRBV7-6 and TRBJ1-1, with D hard to call. The CDR3 has 11 amino acids. Germline V gene lookup returns CDR1 SGHVS and CDR2 FNYEAQ. The V and J ends lost 5 bases and 8 bases respectively, with 9 bases between them.

This clonotype was seen more than once but under ten times. The chain couples TRBV7-3 to TRBJ2-7; D not resolved. Trimming shortened V by 5 bases and J by 3 bases, and 14 bases separated the two germline ends. The length of the CDR3 is 14 residues. Germline CDR1 SGHTA, CDR2 FQGTGA. The CDR3 DNA reads as TGTGCCAGCAGCCCAGGACCCGGAAACTACGAGCAGTACTTC. This gives the protein CASSPGPGNYEQYF.

This clonotype was counted a few times. The chain links TRBV19 to TRBJ1-1; D might be TRBD1 (5 bases). This CDR3 is 13 amino acids long. CDR1 is LNHDA and CDR2 is SQIVND in the germline V gene (reference sequence). V gave up 6 bases and J gave up 8 bases, with 16 bases separating them. This CDR3 is CASRPRDGSEAFF. The CDR3, as DNA: TGTGCCAGTAGACCTCGGGACGGCTCGGAAGCTTTCTTT.

In its sample, this clonotype was seen many times. V usage is TRBV29-1 and J usage is TRBJ2-5; 12 bases align to TRBD2. V was pared by 4 bases and J by 4 bases, with 4 bases of the junction left unmatched. Looked up from germline, CDR1 is SQVTM and CDR2 is ANQGSEA. CDR3 length: 14 amino acids. CDR3 sequence reads: CSVVPTSGRETQYF. The CDR3 DNA reads TGCAGCGTTGTCCCGACTAGCGGGAGAGAGACCCAGTACTTC.

This clonotype was found many times. The genes are TRBV2 and TRBJ1-2, with TRBD1 identical over 10 bases. The trim removed 8 bases at V and 8 bases at J, leaving 8 bases unmatched. Per the germline V gene, CDR1 is SNHLY and CDR2 is FYNNEI. The CDR3 is 13 amino acids. DNA of the CDR3: TGTGCCAGCGGCGACAGGGGGCGAAAGGGCTACACCTTC. Its translation is CASGDRGRKGYTF. Full variable domain (outside the CDR3, taken from reference TRBV2 and TRBJ1-2): EPEVTQTPSHQVTQMGQEVILRCVPISNHLYFYWYRQILGQKVEFLVSFYNNEISEKSEIFDDQFSVERPDGSNFTLKIRSTKLEDSAMYFCASGDRGRKGYTFGSGTRLTVV.

V usage is TRBV24-1 and J usage is TRBJ2-7; tentatively, D is TRBD2 (5 bases). The germline CDR1 and CDR2 sequences are KGHDR and SFDVKD. The V and J ends lost 8 bases and 0 bases respectively, with 7 bases between them. The CDR3 spans 12 residues. CDR3 region: CATTGSSYEQYF. In nucleotides, the CDR3 is TGTGCCACCACGGGGTCCTCCTACGAGCAGTACTTC.

The V call is TRBV20-1, the J call TRBJ2-5; a possible D gene is TRBD2 (5 bases). Germline V CDR1 and CDR2: DFQATT, SNEGSKA (reference sequence). The CDR3 is made up of 12 amino acids. Trimming took 5 bases from V and 4 from J, leaving 11 bases between them. CDR3 amino acids: CSAPGKAETQYF. CDR3 sequence (DNA): TGCAGTGCTCCGGGGAAGGCAGAGACCCAGTACTTC.

As regards this clonotype: The junction departs from germline at one end; a sequencing error may be responsible. The genes are TRBV20-1 and TRBJ2-7; 8 nucleotides match TRBD1. Germline V gene data show CDR1 as DFQATT and CDR2 as SNEGSKA (reference sequence). CDR3 length equals 12 residues. The CDR3 reads CSARDGRTGTLF. CDR3 sequence (DNA): TGCAGTGCTAGAGATGGACGGACAGGGACGCTCTTC.